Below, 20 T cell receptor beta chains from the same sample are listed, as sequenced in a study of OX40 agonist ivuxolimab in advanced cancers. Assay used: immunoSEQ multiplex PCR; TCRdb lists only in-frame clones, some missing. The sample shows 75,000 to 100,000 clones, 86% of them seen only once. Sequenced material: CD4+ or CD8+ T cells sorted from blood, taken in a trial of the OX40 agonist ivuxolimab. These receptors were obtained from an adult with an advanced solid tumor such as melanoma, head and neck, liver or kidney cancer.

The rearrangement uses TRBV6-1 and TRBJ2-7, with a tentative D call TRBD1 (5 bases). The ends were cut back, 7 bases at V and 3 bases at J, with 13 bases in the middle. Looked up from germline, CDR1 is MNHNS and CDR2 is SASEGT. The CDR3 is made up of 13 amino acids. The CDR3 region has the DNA TGTGCCAGCAAAAGGGGTGCGGTCTACGAGCAGTACTTC. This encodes CASKRGAVYEQYF.

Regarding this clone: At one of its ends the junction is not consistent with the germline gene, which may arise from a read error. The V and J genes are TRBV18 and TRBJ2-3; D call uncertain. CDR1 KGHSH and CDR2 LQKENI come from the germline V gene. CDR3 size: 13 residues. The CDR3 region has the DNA TGTGCCAGCTCACCCGAGGTAACAGATACGCGGTATTTT. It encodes CASSPEVTDTRYF.

The CDR3 loop is CASSLGAGGVKNEQFF. The CDR3 nucleotides read TGTGCCAGCAGCTTAGGAGCGGGGGGAGTTAAAAATGAGCAGTTCTTC. The chain uses TRBV7-9 and TRBJ2-1; 9 nucleotides agree with TRBD2. Trimming removed 1 base from V and 7 bases from J; junction bases left unmatched: 8. This CDR3 contains 16 residues. Looked up from germline, CDR1 is SEHNR and CDR2 is FQNEAQ (reference sequence).

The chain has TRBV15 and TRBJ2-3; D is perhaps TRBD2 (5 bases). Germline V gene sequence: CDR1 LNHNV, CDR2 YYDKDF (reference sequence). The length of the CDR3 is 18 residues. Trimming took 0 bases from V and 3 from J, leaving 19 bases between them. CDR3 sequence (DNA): TGTGCCACCAGCAGAGAACCTCCGGGCCCCAGGAGGACAGATACGCAGTATTTT. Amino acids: CATSREPPGPRRTDTQYF.

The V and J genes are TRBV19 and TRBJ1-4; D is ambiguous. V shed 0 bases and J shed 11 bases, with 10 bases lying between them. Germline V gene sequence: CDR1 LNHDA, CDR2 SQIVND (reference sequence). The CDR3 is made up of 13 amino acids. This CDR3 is CASSIDRGRKLFF. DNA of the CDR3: TGTGCCAGTAGTATAGATCGAGGGAGGAAACTGTTTTTT.

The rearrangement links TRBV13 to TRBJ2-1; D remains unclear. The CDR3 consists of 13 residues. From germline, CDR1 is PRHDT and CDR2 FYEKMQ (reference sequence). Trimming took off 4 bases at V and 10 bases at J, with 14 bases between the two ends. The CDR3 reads CASSSRVGMEQFF. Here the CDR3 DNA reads TGTGCCAGCAGCTCCCGTGTGGGGATGGAGCAGTTCTTC.

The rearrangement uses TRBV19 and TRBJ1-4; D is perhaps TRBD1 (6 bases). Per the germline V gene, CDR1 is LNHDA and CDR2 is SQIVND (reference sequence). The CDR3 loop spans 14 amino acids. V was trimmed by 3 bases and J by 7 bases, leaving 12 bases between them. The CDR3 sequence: CASSIVDRPEKLFF. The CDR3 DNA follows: TGTGCCAGTAGTATTGTCGACAGGCCTGAAAAACTGTTTTTT. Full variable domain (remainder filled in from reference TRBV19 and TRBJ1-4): DGGITQSPKYLFRKEGQNVTLSCEQNLNHDAMYWYRQDPGQGLRLIYYSQIVNDFQKGDIAEGYSVSREKKESFPLTVTSAQKNPTAFYLCASSIVDRPEKLFFGSGTQLSVL.

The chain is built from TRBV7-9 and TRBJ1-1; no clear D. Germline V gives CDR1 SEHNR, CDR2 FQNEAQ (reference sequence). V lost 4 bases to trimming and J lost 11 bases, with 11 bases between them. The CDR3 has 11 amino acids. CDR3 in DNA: TGTGCCAGCAGCTCCTCCCTCCGGGCTTTCTTT. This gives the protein CASSSSLRAFF.

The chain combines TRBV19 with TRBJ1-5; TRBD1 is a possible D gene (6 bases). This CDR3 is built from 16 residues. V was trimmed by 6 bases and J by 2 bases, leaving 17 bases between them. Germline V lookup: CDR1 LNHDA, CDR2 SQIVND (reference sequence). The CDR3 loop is CASRVTGTVGNQPQHF. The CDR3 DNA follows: TGTGCCAGTAGGGTCACAGGGACGGTCGGCAATCAGCCCCAGCATTTT. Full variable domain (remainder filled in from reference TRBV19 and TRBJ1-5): DGGITQSPKYLFRKEGQNVTLSCEQNLNHDAMYWYRQDPGQGLRLIYYSQIVNDFQKGDIAEGYSVSREKKESFPLTVTSAQKNPTAFYLCASRVTGTVGNQPQHFGDGTRLSIL.

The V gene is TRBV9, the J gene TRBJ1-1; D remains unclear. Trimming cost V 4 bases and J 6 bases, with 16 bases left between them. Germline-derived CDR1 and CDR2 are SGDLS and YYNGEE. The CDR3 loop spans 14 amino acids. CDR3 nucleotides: TGTGCCAGCAGCCACGGACTTACGTGGGCTGAAGCTTTCTTT. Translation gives CASSHGLTWAEAFF.

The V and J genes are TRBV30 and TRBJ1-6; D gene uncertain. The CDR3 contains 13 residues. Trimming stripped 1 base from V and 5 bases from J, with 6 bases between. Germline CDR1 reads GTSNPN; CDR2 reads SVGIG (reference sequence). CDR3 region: CAWSGNHNSPLHF. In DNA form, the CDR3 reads TGTGCCTGGAGTGGGAACCATAATTCACCCCTCCACTTT.

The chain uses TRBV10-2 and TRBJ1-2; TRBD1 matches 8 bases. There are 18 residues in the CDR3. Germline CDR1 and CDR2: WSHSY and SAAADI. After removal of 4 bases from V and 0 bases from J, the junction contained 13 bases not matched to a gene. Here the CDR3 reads CASSGVQGARDANYGYTF. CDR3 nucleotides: TGCGCCAGCAGTGGAGTCCAGGGGGCTCGTGACGCTAACTATGGCTACACCTTC.

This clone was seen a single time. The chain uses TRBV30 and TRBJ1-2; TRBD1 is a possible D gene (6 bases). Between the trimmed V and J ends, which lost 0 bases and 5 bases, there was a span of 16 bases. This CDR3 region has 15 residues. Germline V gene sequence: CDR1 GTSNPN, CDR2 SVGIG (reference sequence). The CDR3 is CAWSVGVRGTYGYTF. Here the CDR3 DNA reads TGTGCCTGGAGTGTGGGAGTCAGGGGCACGTATGGCTACACCTTC.

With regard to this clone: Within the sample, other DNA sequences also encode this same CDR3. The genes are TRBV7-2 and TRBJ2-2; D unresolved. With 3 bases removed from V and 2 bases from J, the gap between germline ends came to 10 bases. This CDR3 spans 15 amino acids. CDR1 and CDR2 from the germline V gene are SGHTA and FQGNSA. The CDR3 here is CASSFWQLNTGELFF. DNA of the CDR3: TGTGCCAGCAGCTTCTGGCAACTCAACACCGGGGAGCTGTTTTTT. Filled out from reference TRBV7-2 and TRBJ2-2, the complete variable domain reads GAGVSQSPSNKVTEKGKDVELRCDPISGHTALYWYRQSLGQGLEFLIYFQGNSAPDKSGLPSDRFSAERTGGSVSTLTIQRTQQEDSAVYLCASSFWQLNTGELFFGEGSRLTVL.

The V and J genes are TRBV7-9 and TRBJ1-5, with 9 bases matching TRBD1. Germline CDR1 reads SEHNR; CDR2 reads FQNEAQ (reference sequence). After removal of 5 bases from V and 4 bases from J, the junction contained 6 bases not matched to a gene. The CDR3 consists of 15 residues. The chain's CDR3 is CASSTGTGTNQPQHF. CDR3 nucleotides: TGTGCCAGCAGCACCGGGACAGGGACAAATCAGCCCCAGCATTTT.

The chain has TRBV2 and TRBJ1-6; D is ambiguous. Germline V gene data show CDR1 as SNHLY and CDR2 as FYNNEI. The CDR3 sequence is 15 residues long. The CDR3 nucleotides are TGTACGTATCGCGGGCGCGAGAACCCAAATTCACCCCTCCACTTT. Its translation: CTYRGRENPNSPLHF. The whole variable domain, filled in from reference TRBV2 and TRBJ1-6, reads EPEVTQTPSHQVTQMGQEVILRCVPISNHLYFYWYRQILGQKVEFLVSFYNNEISEKSEIFDDQFSVERPDGSNFTLKIRSTKLEDSAMYFCTYRGRENPNSPLHFGNGTRLTVT.

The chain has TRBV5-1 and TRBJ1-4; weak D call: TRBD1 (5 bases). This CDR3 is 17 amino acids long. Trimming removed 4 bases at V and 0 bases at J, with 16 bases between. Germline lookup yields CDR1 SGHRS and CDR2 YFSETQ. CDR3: CASSPSDRSSTNEKLFF. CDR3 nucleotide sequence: TGCGCCAGCAGCCCATCTGACAGATCCTCAACTAATGAAAAACTGTTTTTT.

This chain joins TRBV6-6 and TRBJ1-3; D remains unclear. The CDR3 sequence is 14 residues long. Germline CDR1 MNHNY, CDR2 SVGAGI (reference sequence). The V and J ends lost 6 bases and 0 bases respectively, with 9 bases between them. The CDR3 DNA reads TGTGCCAGCAGATTATTCAACTCTGGAAACACCATATATTTT. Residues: CASRLFNSGNTIYF.

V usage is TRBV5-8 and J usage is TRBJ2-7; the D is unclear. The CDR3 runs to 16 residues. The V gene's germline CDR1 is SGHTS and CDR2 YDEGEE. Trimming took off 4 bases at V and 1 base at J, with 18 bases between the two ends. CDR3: CASSPPRVGASYEQYF. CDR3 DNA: TGTGCCAGCAGCCCCCCTCGGGTCGGCGCTTCCTACGAGCAGTACTTC.

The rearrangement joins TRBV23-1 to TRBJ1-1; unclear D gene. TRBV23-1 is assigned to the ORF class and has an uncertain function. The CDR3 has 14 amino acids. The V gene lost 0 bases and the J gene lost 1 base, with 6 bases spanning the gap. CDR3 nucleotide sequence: TGCGCCAGCAGTCAATCGGAAGGGAACACTGAAGCTTTCTTT. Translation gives CASSQSEGNTEAFF.